A single sample gave rise to the 23 T cell receptor beta chains below, sequenced in a study of radiation and T cells in renal cell carcinoma. Time point described: baseline pretreatment blood. Described treatment: 15 Gy SBRT to primary tumor, nephrectomy 4 weeks later. Profiling relied on immunoSEQ multiplex PCR, and the TCRdb table lists in-frame clones only, not all of them. The sample holds 130,000 to 150,000 clones, around nine tenths seen once. The specimen was blood, collected from a patient whose treatment included radiotherapy and nephrectomy. The receptor set was obtained from a woman aged 50 to 65 with renal cell carcinoma.

The V and J genes are TRBV7-2 and TRBJ1-4; D is undetermined. The CDR3 loop spans 16 amino acids. The ends were cut back, 1 base at V and 8 bases at J, with 17 bases in the middle. Germline lookup yields CDR1 SGHTA and CDR2 FQGNSA. CDR3 protein: CASSLVGGLLGEKLFF. In DNA, the CDR3 is TGTGCCAGCAGCTTAGTGGGCGGACTGCTTGGGGAAAAACTGTTTTTT.

V usage is TRBV30 and J usage is TRBJ2-7, with D unclear. The V end lost 0 bases, the J end lost 0 bases, and 3 bases lay between the germline ends. The length of the CDR3 is 12 residues. The germline V gene encodes CDR1 GTSNPN and CDR2 SVGIG (reference sequence). The CDR3 nucleotides are TGTGCCTGGAGTGTAAGCTCCTACGAGCAGTACTTC. Translated, it gives CAWSVSSYEQYF.

The CDR3 sequence is CASSNPGQRGSQYF. The CDR3 region has the DNA TGTGCCAGTAGTAATCCGGGACAGCGAGGGTCCCAGTACTTC. This chain uses TRBV19 with TRBJ2-5; 7 bases fit TRBD1. V lost 4 bases, J lost 9 bases, and 11 bases stayed unmatched. From germline, CDR1 is LNHDA and CDR2 SQIVND (reference sequence). The CDR3 is made up of 14 amino acids.

The chain joins TRBV7-8 to TRBJ2-7; 7 bases fit TRBD1. Germline V gene lookup returns CDR1 SGHVS and CDR2 FQNEAQ. Losses at the gene ends were 6 bases for V and 0 bases for J; bases not matched to a gene: 8. This CDR3 is 15 amino acids long. CDR3 DNA sequence: TGTGCCAGCAGGGGACAGCAGTTCAGCTCCTACGAGCAGTACTTC. Amino acid sequence: CASRGQQFSSYEQYF. Based on the CDR3 plus reference TRBV7-8 and TRBJ2-7, the full variable domain is GAGVSQSPRYKVAKRGQDVALRCDPISGHVSLFWYQQALGQGPEFLTYFQNEAQLDKSGLPSDRFFAERPEGSVSTLKIQRTQQEDSAVYLCASRGQQFSSYEQYFGPGTRLTVT.

The gene calls are TRBV7-8 and TRBJ2-3, with TRBD2 identical over 14 bases. V was clipped by 5 bases and J by 4 bases; unmatched bases: 8. The length of the CDR3 is 17 residues. CDR1 is SGHVS and CDR2 is FQNEAQ in the germline V gene. CDR3 DNA: TGTGCCAGCAGCCATCCCCTGACTAGCGGGGGGGCAGATACGCAGTATTTT. This codes for CASSHPLTSGGADTQYF.

The chain is built from TRBV5-8 and TRBJ1-2; D may be TRBD1 (5 bases). Trimming removed 0 bases from V and 4 bases from J, with 7 bases in between. Germline V gives CDR1 SGHTS, CDR2 YDEGEE. The CDR3 covers 13 residues. CDR3 in DNA: TGTGCCAGCAGCTTGGGGGACGGCTATGGCTACACCTTC. Protein sequence: CASSLGDGYGYTF. Together with reference TRBV5-8 and TRBJ1-2, the CDR3 gives the full variable domain: EAGVTQSPTHLIKTRGQQATLRCSPISGHTSVYWYQQALGLGLQFLLWYDEGEERNRGNFPPRFSGRQFPNYSSELNVNALELEDSALYLCASSLGDGYGYTFGSGTRLTVV.

The genes are TRBV7-9 and TRBJ2-7, with 13 bases fitting TRBD2. CDR3 length: 16 amino acids. V lost 6 bases to trimming and J lost 6 bases; unmatched junction nucleotides: 11. The germline CDR1 and CDR2 sequences are SEHNR and FQNEAQ (reference sequence). CDR3 coding DNA: TGTGCCAGCAGGGATCCGGGACTAGCGGGGACAGGCGAGCAGTACTTC. Its protein product is CASRDPGLAGTGEQYF.

The chain is built from TRBV6-5 and TRBJ2-1; TRBD1 matches at 7 bases. Germline CDR1 and CDR2: MNHEY and SVGAGI. V shed 4 bases and J 4 bases; nucleotides not matched to a gene: 7. This CDR3 contains 15 residues. The CDR3 loop reads CASSSPGTAYNEQFF. CDR3 in DNA: TGTGCCAGCAGTTCCCCCGGGACAGCATACAATGAGCAGTTCTTC.

The rearrangement joins TRBV19 to TRBJ2-4; a weak D match, TRBD2 (5 bases). V was pared by 3 bases and J by 1 base, with 7 bases between. The germline V gene encodes CDR1 LNHDA and CDR2 SQIVND (reference sequence). The CDR3 has 14 amino acids. CDR3 bases: TGTGCCAGTAGTATTGGGGAGGCCAAAAACATTCAGTACTTC. Translated, it gives CASSIGEAKNIQYF.

As DNA, the CDR3 is TGTGCCACCAGCTTGGACCGGGACAGGGGGCACGAGCAGTACTTC. It translates to CATSLDRDRGHEQYF. The chain has TRBV15 and TRBJ2-7; 12 nucleotides agree with TRBD1. Per germline, CDR1 LNHNV and CDR2 YYDKDF (reference sequence). Trimming cost V 5 bases and J 5 bases; bases outside gene matches: 7. The CDR3 totals 15 residues.

This chain connects TRBV5-6 to TRBJ1-2; D possibly corresponds to TRBD1 (5 bases). The germline V gene encodes CDR1 SGHDT and CDR2 YYEEEE. This CDR3 comprises 16 residues. Between the trimmed V and J ends, which lost 5 bases and 8 bases, there was a span of 25 bases. The CDR3 DNA follows: TGTGCCAGCAGTTCCGGCTTAGGCCGGGGCCTTCGGGGCTACACCTTC. Amino acids: CASSSGLGRGLRGYTF.

This clone was detected only a few times. The genes are TRBV6-5 and TRBJ1-6; no clear D gene. This CDR3 is built from 15 residues. The V gene lost 8 bases and the J gene lost 0 bases, with 11 bases spanning the gap. Germline CDR1 and CDR2: MNHEY and SVGAGI. The CDR3 reads CASWAGLSYNSPLHF. The CDR3 coding sequence is TGTGCCAGCTGGGCAGGCCTCTCCTATAATTCACCCCTCCACTTT.

The rearrangement joins TRBV6-5 to TRBJ1-5; a possible D gene is TRBD1 (5 bases). Germline V lookup: CDR1 MNHEY, CDR2 SVGAGI. The V end was cut by 6 bases, the J end by 2 bases, with 11 bases between. This CDR3 region has 14 residues. CDR3 region: CASRNLQGNQPQHF. CDR3 DNA sequence: TGTGCCAGCAGAAATCTACAGGGCAATCAGCCCCAGCATTTT.

This clone was seen once. In nucleotides, the CDR3 is TGTGCCAGCAGCTTACTGGCAGCAGCGAACACCGGGGAGCTGTTTTTT. Translated: CASSLLAAANTGELFF. The chain is built from TRBV7-3 and TRBJ2-2, with D uncertain. The V gene lost 2 bases and the J gene lost 0 bases, with 10 bases spanning the gap. There are 16 residues in the CDR3. The germline gives CDR1 SGHTA, CDR2 FQGTGA.

Notes on this clone: Other DNA sequences in the same sample also yield this CDR3. The chain joins TRBV4-1 to TRBJ1-4; D unresolved. The CDR3 has 12 amino acids. The ends were cut back, 7 bases at V and 10 bases at J, with 13 bases in the middle. The germline gives CDR1 MGHRA, CDR2 YSYEKL. The CDR3 DNA is TGCGCCAGCAACCCTTTGGAGGGAAAACTGTTTTTT. Protein product: CASNPLEGKLFF.

This chain connects TRBV18 to TRBJ1-5; D ambiguous. The CDR3 totals 14 residues. Trimming took off 6 bases at V and 3 bases at J, with 12 bases between the two ends. Germline V gene sequence: CDR1 KGHSH, CDR2 LQKENI. CDR3 protein: CASSVDRFNQPQHF. Written as DNA, the CDR3 is TGTGCCAGCTCCGTGGATAGGTTCAATCAGCCCCAGCATTTT.

The gene calls are TRBV29-1 and TRBJ2-7; TRBD2 matches 14 bases. J gave up 5 bases and V 8 bases, and 17 bases lay outside the gene matches. The germline V gene encodes CDR1 SQVTM and CDR2 ANQGSEA. This CDR3 region has 17 residues. The CDR3 coding sequence is TGCAGCACCAAGACTAGCGGGGGGGCTGGGGACCAGCACGAGCAGTACTTC. It is translated as CSTKTSGGAGDQHEQYF.

V usage is TRBV4-2 and J usage is TRBJ1-1; 7 bases agree with TRBD1. V lost 1 base and J lost 0; bases outside the gene matches: 2. This CDR3 is built from 15 residues. The germline V gene has CDR1 LGHNA and CDR2 YNFKEQ. The CDR3 coding sequence is TGTGCCAGCAGCCAAGGGGACAGACTGAACACTGAAGCTTTCTTT. Translating it yields CASSQGDRLNTEAFF.

V is TRBV11-2 and J is TRBJ2-7; 8 bases align to TRBD1. This CDR3 spans 15 amino acids. J lost 3 bases, V lost 5 bases, and 9 bases had no gene match. CDR1 is SGHAT and CDR2 is FQNNGV in the germline V gene. In DNA, the CDR3 is TGTGCCAGCAGCCTAGGACAGGGTAGCTACTACGAGCAGTACTTC. Translated: CASSLGQGSYYEQYF.

The chain couples TRBV2 to TRBJ1-5; D is uncertain. V was cut by 7 bases and J by 0 bases, with 13 bases left in between. The germline V gene encodes CDR1 SNHLY and CDR2 FYNNEI. CDR3 length: 15 amino acids. CDR3 region: CASKGRRDSNQPQHF. DNA of the CDR3: TGTGCCAGCAAGGGTCGAAGGGATAGCAATCAGCCCCAGCATTTT.

This chain uses TRBV10-3 with TRBJ2-7; TRBD1 matches 10 bases. The CDR3 runs to 15 residues. Unmatched junction bases numbered 6, after V lost 0 bases and J lost 7 bases. Germline V CDR1 and CDR2: ENHRY, SYGVKD. CDR3: CAISESGTGVGEQYF. The CDR3 bases are TGTGCCATCAGTGAGTCGGGGACAGGGGTTGGAGAGCAGTACTTC.

The V and J genes are TRBV6-6 and TRBJ1-2; D possibly corresponds to TRBD1 (5 bases). Trimming removed 2 bases at V and 5 bases at J, with 12 bases between. Germline assignment: CDR1 MNHNY and CDR2 SVGAGI (reference sequence). The CDR3 has 14 amino acids. The CDR3: CASSYVREGYGYTF. CDR3 nucleotide sequence: TGTGCCAGCAGTTACGTCAGGGAGGGATATGGCTACACCTTC.

This chain joins TRBV7-2 and TRBJ1-2; 10 bases are a match to TRBD1. CDR3 size: 16 residues. Per the germline V gene, CDR1 is SGHTA and CDR2 is FQGNSA. Unmatched junction bases numbered 6, after V lost 1 base and J lost 4 bases. The CDR3 region has the DNA TGTGCCAGCAGCTTAGGAGGGACAGGGGTTGGCTATGGCTACACCTTC. It is translated as CASSLGGTGVGYGYTF.